This T cell receptor beta chain is from a study of regulatory T cells in long-lasting Graves disease. Through Arm-PCR of CDR3 regions and iRepertoire HTBI primers, TCR beta libraries were built. TCRdb redid the calling of the multiplex PCR reads with MiXCR, one entry per CDR3 protein. Of 350,000 to 450,000 distinct CDR3 sequences detected, approximately 16% appear once; the ten largest clones hold about 8.2%. Indicated time point: newly diagnosed GD, antithyroid drugs for less than 3 months. The TCR library was prepared using RNA isolated from PBMCs. In addition, the sample was reused for a study of T cells in Graves' hyperthyroidism and ophthalmopathy. That publication notes: A model built on 13 V-J features separated ophthalmopathy from stable hyperthyroidism.

The specimen comprised peripheral blood mononuclear cells (PBMCs), sampled at new diagnosis, from a patient treated with antithyroid drugs. This TCR came from a woman between 35 and 50 years old with Graves disease.

CDR3 amino acids: CASSIGPDEQYF. CDR3 DNA sequence: TGTGCCAGCAGTATCGGGCCGGACGAGCAGTACTTC. The genes are TRBV5-5 and TRBJ2-7; no clear D gene. The germline CDR1 and CDR2 sequences are SGHKS and YYEKEE (reference sequence). CDR3 length equals 12 residues. The V and J ends lost 5 bases and 5 bases respectively, with 11 bases between them.